The T cell receptor (beta chain) described here comes from a study of cytomegalovirus exposure and HLA in healthy donors. Notes on the study in general: Most CMV-associated TCR beta chains appeared HLA-restricted in a later analysis. Versus the approximately 700-donor mean, an Asian-associated ancestry cluster reportedly showed fewer N-insertions in a later analysis.

Primers included in the PCR were 60 Vbeta and 13 Jbeta primers. Sequencing used immunoSEQ multiplex PCR; TCRdb keeps in-frame clones, though not all of them. The table records about 170,000 clones, just over 75% of them present only once. Comments on this clone: Its specificity is not known.

The CDR3 consists of 15 residues. Trimming took 4 bases from V and 0 from J, leaving 9 bases between them. CDR1 SGHDN and CDR2 FVKESK come from the germline V gene. This clonotype was sampled from a woman in her thirties in good health and CMV-seropositive. The chain is built from TRBV14 and TRBJ1-4, with D maybe TRBD1 (6 bases). The sequencing input was PBMCs. CDR3 in DNA: TGTGCCAGCAGCCTACGGACAGCAACTAATGAAAAACTGTTTTTT. As protein: CASSLRTATNEKLFF. The variable domain in full, completed from reference TRBV14 and TRBJ1-4, reads EAGVTQFPSHSVIEKGQTVTLRCDPISGHDNLYWYRRVMGKEIKFLLHFVKESKQDESGMPNNRFLAERTGGTYSTLKVQPAELEDSGVYFCASSLRTATNEKLFFGSGTQLSVL.